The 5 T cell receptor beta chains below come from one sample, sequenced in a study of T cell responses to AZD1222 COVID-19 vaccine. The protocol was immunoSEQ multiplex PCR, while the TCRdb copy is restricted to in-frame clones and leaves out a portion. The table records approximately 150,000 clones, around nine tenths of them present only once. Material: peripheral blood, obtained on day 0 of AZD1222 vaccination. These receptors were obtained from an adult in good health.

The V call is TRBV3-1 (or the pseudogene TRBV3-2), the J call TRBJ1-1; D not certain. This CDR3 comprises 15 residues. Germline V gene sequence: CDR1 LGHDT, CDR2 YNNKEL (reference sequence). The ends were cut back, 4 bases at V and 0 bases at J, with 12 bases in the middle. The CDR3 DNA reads TGTGCCAGCAGCCCCGTTTTGGTGATGAACACTGAAGCTTTCTTT. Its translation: CASSPVLVMNTEAFF.

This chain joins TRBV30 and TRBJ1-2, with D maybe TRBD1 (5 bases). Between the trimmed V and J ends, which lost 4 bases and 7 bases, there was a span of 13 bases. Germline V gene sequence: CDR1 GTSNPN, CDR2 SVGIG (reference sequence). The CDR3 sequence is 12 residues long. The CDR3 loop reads CAWTLGQGGYTF. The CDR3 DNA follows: TGTGCCTGGACTCTAGGGCAGGGTGGCTACACCTTC.

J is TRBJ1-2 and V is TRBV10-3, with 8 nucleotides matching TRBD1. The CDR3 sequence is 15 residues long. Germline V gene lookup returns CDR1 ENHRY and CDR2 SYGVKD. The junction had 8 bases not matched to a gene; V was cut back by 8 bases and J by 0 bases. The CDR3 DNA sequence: TGTGCCATCTTTGACAGGGGCGCAACTAACTATGGCTACACCTTC. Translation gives CAIFDRGATNYGYTF.

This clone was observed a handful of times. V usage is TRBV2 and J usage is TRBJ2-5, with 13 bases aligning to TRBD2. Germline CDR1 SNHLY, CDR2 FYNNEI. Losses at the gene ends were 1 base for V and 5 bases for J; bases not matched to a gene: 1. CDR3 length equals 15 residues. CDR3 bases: TGTGCCAGCAGTGAAGGACTAGCGGGGGGCGAGACCCAGTACTTC. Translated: CASSEGLAGGETQYF.

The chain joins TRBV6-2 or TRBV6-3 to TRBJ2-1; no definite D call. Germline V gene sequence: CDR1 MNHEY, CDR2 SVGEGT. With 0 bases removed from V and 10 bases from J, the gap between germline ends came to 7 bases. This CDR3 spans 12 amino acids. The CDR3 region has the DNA TGTGCCAGCAGTTACTCGGGCAAAGAGCAGTTCTTC. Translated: CASSYSGKEQFF.